This record concerns one T cell receptor (beta chain) sequence. The antigen remains undetermined. Primers: 60 Vbeta forward and 13 Jbeta reverse. Assay used: immunoSEQ multiplex PCR; TCRdb lists only in-frame clones, some missing. The data show 120,000 to 150,000 clones, with approximately 82% seen just once and under 2% held by the top ten. The data were taken from a study of cytomegalovirus exposure and HLA in healthy donors. Study-wide results and limits: It emerged from a later analysis that several of the most significant clusters appeared to be linked to common viral pathogens.

Looked up from germline, CDR1 is SGHKS and CDR2 is YYEKEE (reference sequence). V was trimmed by 4 bases and J by 1 base, leaving 14 bases between them. CDR3 size: 15 residues. This sequence was found in a woman in her thirties or forties in good health and CMV-seronegative. Sample: PBMCs. The chain recombines TRBV5-5 with TRBJ1-1; possible D gene TRBD1, 6 bases. CDR3 in DNA: TGTGCCAGCAGCAATTACAGGGCTTGGAACACTGAAGCTTTCTTT. Translating gives CASSNYRAWNTEAFF.